This T cell receptor (beta chain) was profiled in a study of blood T cell repertoires in COVID-19. Study processing details: Reference gene primer amplification gave nucleated cell count estimates. Clones were read by immunoSEQ multiplex PCR, and TCRdb kept only the in-frame ones, dropping some. V and J calls plus clone size are reproduced from that table; the DNA served to infer D and trimming. Seen here are about 200,000 clones, 86% observed once, and the top ten hold 4.5% to 6.5%. All enrollees were roughly 18 to 100 years old and from about two dozen US areas. Trimming pared 2 bases from V and 6 bases from J, leaving 8 bases between. The CDR3 is made up of 12 amino acids. Germline V lookup: CDR1 KGHSY, CDR2 FQNENV.

The material sequenced was PBMCs or T cells enriched from blood (not recorded which). This clonotype originated in a man aged 35 to 55 with acute COVID-19. The chain has TRBV16 and TRBJ2-7, with D tentatively TRBD1 (5 bases). The CDR3 bases are TGTGCCAGCAGCCAAACAGGCTCCGAGCAGTACTTC. Its protein product is CASSQTGSEQYF.